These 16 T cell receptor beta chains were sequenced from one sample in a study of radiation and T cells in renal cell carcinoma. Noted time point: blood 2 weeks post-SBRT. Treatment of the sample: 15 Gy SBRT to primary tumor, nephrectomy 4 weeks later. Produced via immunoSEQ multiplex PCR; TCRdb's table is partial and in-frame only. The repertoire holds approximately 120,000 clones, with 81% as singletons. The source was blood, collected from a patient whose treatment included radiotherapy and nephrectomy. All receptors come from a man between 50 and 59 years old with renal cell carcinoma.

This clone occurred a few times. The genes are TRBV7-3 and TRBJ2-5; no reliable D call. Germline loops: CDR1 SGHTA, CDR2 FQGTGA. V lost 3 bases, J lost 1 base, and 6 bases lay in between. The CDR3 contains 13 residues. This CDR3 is CASSLRPQETQYF. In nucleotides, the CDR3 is TGTGCCAGCAGCTTGAGACCCCAAGAGACCCAGTACTTC.

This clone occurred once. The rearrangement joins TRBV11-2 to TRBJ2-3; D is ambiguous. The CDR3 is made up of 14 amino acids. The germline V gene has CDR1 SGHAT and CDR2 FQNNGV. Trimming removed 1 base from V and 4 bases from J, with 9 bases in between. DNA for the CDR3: TGTGCCAGCAGCTTAGGGGCTATTGCAGATACGCAGTATTTT. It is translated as CASSLGAIADTQYF. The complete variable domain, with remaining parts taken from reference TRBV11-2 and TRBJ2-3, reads EAGVAQSPRYKIIEKRQSVAFWCNPISGHATLYWYQQILGQGPKLLIQFQNNGVVDDSQLPKDRFSAERLKGVDSTLKIQPAKLEDSAVYLCASSLGAIADTQYFGPGTRLTVL.

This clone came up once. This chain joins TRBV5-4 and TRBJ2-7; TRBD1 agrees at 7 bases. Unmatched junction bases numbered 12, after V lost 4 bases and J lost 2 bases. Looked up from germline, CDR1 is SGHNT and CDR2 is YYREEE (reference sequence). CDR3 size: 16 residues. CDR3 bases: TGTGCCAGCAGCGGAACCGGGACAGTCGGAACCTACGAGCAGTACTTC. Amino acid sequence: CASSGTGTVGTYEQYF.

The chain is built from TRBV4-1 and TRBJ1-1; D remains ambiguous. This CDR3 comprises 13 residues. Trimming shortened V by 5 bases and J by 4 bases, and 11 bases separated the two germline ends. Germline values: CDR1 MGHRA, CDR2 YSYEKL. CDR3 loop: CASSAGLSTEAFF. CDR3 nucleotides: TGCGCCAGCAGCGCCGGTTTGTCCACTGAAGCTTTCTTT.

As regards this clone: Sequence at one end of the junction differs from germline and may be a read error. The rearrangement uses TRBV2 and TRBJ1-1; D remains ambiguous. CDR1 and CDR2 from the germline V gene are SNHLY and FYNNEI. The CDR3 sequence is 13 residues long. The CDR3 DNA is TGTGCCAGCATTGAACGGTTGAACACTGAAGCTTTCTTT. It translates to CASIERLNTEAFF.

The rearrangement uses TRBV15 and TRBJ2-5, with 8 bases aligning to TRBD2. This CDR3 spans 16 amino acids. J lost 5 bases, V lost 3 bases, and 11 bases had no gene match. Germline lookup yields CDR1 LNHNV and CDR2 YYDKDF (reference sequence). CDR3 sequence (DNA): TGTGCCACCAGCAGCACTAGCGGTCTTGTTCGGGAGACCCAGTACTTC. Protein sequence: CATSSTSGLVRETQYF.

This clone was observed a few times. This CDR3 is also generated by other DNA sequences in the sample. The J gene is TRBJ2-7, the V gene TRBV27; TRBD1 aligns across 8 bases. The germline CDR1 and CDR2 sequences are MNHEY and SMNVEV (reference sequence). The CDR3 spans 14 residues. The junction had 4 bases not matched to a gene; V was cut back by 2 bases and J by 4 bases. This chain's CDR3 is CASSLQGAQYEQYF. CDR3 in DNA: TGTGCCAGCAGTTTACAGGGGGCTCAATACGAGCAGTACTTC.

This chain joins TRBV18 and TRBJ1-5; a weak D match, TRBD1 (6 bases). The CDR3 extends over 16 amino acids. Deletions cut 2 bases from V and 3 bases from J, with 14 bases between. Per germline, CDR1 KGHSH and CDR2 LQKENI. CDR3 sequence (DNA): TGTGCCAGCTCACCATCCAAAGGGGGGGTCAATCAGCCCCAGCATTTT. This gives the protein CASSPSKGGVNQPQHF.

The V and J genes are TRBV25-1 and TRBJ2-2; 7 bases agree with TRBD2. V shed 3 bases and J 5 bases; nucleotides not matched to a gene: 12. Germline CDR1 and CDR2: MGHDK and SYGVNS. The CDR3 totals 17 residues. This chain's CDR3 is CASSETGRGIKTGELFF. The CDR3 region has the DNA TGTGCCAGCAGTGAGACGGGGCGGGGGATTAAGACCGGGGAGCTGTTTTTT.

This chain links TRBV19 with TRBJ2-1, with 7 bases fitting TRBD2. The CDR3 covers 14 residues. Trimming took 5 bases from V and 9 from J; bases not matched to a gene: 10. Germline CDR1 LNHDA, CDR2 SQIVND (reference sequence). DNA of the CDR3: TGTGCCAGTAGTCGGCGGGAGCCATCGGGTGAGCAGTTCTTC. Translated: CASSRREPSGEQFF.

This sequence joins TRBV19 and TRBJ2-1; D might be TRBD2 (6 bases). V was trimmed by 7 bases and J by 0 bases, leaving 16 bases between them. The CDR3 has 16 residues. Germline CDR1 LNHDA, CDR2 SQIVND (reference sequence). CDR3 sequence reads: CASTLVGTSSYNEQFF. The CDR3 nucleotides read TGTGCCAGTACCTTGGTCGGGACTTCCTCCTACAATGAGCAGTTCTTC.

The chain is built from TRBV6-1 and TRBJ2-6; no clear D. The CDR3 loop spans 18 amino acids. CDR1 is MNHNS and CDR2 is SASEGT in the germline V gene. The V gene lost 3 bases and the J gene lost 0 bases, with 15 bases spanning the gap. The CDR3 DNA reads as TGTGCCAGCAGTGACCTCTGGACGGGCTACTCTGGGGCCAACGTCCTGACTTTC. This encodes CASSDLWTGYSGANVLTF.

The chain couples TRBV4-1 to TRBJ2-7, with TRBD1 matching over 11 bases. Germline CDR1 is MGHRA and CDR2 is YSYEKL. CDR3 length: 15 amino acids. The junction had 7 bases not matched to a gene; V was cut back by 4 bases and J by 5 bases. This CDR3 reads CASSLEGQGGDEQYF. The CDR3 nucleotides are TGCGCCAGCAGCCTAGAGGGACAGGGGGGCGACGAGCAGTACTTC.

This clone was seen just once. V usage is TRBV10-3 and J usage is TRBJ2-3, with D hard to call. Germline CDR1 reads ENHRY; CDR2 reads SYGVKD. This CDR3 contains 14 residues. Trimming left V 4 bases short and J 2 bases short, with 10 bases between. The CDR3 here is CAISGAAATDTQYF. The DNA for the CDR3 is TGTGCCATCAGTGGGGCGGCAGCCACAGATACGCAGTATTTT.

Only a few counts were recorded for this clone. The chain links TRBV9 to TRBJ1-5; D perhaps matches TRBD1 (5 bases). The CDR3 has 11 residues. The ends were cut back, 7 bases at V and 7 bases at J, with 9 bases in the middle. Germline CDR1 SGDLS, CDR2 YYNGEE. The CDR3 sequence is CASGGVQPQHF. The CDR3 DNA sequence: TGTGCCAGCGGAGGGGTGCAGCCCCAGCATTTT. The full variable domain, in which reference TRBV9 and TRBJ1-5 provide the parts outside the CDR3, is DSGVTQTPKHLITATGQRVTLRCSPRSGDLSVYWYQQSLDQGLQFLIQYYNGEERAKGNILERFSAQQFPDLHSELNLSSLELGDSALYFCASGGVQPQHFGDGTRLSIL.

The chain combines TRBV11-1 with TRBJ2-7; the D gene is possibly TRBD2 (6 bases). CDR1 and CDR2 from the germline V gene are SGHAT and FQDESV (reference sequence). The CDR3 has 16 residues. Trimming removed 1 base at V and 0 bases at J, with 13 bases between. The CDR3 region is CASSLGRAGTSYEQYF. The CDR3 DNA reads TGTGCCAGCAGCTTAGGCAGGGCGGGGACCTCCTACGAGCAGTACTTC.